These 26 T cell receptor beta chains were sequenced from one sample in a study of shared clonotypes between healthy human individuals. Only in-frame clones appear in the TCRdb table, and some are missing; sequencing was by immunoSEQ multiplex PCR. This table holds 2 million or so clones, around 95% found once. Material for sequencing was naive CD4+ T cells sorted from blood. As for subset: CD45RA+ positively selected. The receptors stem from a man aged 18 to 29 in good health.

V and J are TRBV6-6 and TRBJ1-1; D remains unclear. Looked up from germline, CDR1 is MNHNY and CDR2 is SVGAGI (reference sequence). This CDR3 comprises 15 residues. Trimming shortened V by 3 bases and J by 0 bases, and 11 bases separated the two germline ends. CDR3 DNA sequence: TGTGCCAGCAGTTATACGGGCAGAATGAACACTGAAGCTTTCTTT. It translates to CASSYTGRMNTEAFF.

The V call is TRBV29-1, the J call TRBJ1-3, with a weak D call TRBD1 (5 bases). V dropped 1 base and J dropped 0 bases, with 7 bases sitting between them. The CDR3 is made up of 14 amino acids. Looked up from germline, CDR1 is SQVTM and CDR2 is ANQGSEA. Here the CDR3 DNA reads TGCAGCGTTGAAGGGGACCACTCTGGAAACACCATATATTTT. Translation: CSVEGDHSGNTIYF.

The J gene is TRBJ2-7, the V gene TRBV6-6, with 8 positions matching TRBD1. In germline, CDR1 is MNHNY, CDR2 SVGAGI (reference sequence). The CDR3 is 14 amino acids. After removal of 2 bases from V and 6 bases from J, the junction contained 6 bases not matched to a gene. CDR3 region: CASSYGAGGGEQYF. CDR3 DNA sequence: TGTGCCAGCAGTTACGGGGCAGGGGGCGGCGAGCAGTACTTC.

The chain is built from TRBV18 and TRBJ2-2, with TRBD1 as a possible D gene (6 bases). This CDR3 has 16 residues. Germline CDR1 reads KGHSH; CDR2 reads LQKENI. Trimming left V 2 bases short and J 5 bases short, with 15 bases between. CDR3 nucleotides: TGTGCCAGCTCACCATACAGGGACCCGGGGACCGGGGAGCTGTTTTTT. Translation gives CASSPYRDPGTGELFF.

The chain recombines TRBV18 with TRBJ2-7; D is uncertain. Germline V gene data show CDR1 as KGHSH and CDR2 as LQKENI. Trimming left V 3 bases short and J 2 bases short, with 14 bases between. The length of the CDR3 is 15 residues. CDR3 protein: CASSPVWTGAYEQYF. The DNA for the CDR3 is TGTGCCAGCTCACCGGTCTGGACCGGCGCCTACGAGCAGTACTTC.

The V call is TRBV18, the J call TRBJ2-3, with TRBD1 as a possible D gene (5 bases). The CDR3 contains 12 residues. Trimming took 5 bases from V and 3 from J, leaving 6 bases between them. The germline V gene has CDR1 KGHSH and CDR2 LQKENI. CDR3 coding DNA: TGTGCCAGCTCAGACAGAACAGATACGCAGTATTTT. Encoded protein: CASSDRTDTQYF.

The chain has TRBV7-2 and TRBJ2-5; TRBD2 is a possible D gene (6 bases). Trimming removed 3 bases at V and 4 bases at J, with 21 bases between. Germline-derived CDR1 and CDR2 are SGHTA and FQGNSA. The CDR3 is made up of 17 amino acids. The CDR3 sequence is CASSLRVTGVGGETQYF. The CDR3 DNA reads TGTGCCAGCAGCTTGAGGGTCACGGGAGTAGGAGGAGAGACCCAGTACTTC.

The V and J genes are TRBV6-1 and TRBJ2-7; D is possibly TRBD1 (6 bases). V dropped 7 bases and J dropped 6 bases, with 22 bases sitting between them. The CDR3 spans 15 residues. Germline values: CDR1 MNHNS, CDR2 SASEGT. CDR3 amino acids: CASTYWGQGMGEQYF. The CDR3 DNA reads TGTGCCAGCACCTATTGGGGGCAGGGTATGGGCGAGCAGTACTTC.

Of note for this clone: Additional DNA sequences in this sample encode the identical CDR3. The chain combines TRBV7-3 with TRBJ1-1; D is uncertain. Germline lookup yields CDR1 SGHTA and CDR2 FQGTGA. V was pared by 5 bases and J by 1 base, with 8 bases between. The CDR3 totals 13 residues. CDR3 sequence: CASSLRQNTEAFF. Written as DNA, the CDR3 is TGTGCCAGCAGCCTCCGACAGAACACTGAAGCTTTCTTT.

The chain carries TRBV5-1 and TRBJ1-5, with D possibly being TRBD1 (5 bases). The CDR3 spans 14 residues. Germline CDR1 is SGHRS and CDR2 is YFSETQ. Trimming took 0 bases from V and 5 from J, leaving 9 bases between them. As DNA, the CDR3 is TGCGCCAGCAGCTTGGGAGGGGAACATCAGCCCCAGCATTTT. Protein: CASSLGGEHQPQHF.

CDR3 loop: CASTLTGNYGYTF. CDR3 coding DNA: TGTGCCAGCACCTTGACAGGGAACTATGGCTACACCTTC. The chain carries TRBV6-6 and TRBJ1-2; 7 positions agree with TRBD1. The junction had 4 bases not matched to a gene; V was cut back by 7 bases and J by 2 bases. CDR3 size: 13 residues. In germline, CDR1 is MNHNY, CDR2 SVGAGI (reference sequence).

The chain recombines TRBV4-1 with TRBJ1-1, with TRBD1 as a possible D gene (5 bases). CDR1 is MGHRA, CDR2 YSYEKL, per germline. The V end lost 0 bases, the J end lost 11 bases, and 16 bases lay between the germline ends. The length of the CDR3 is 14 residues. CDR3 loop: CASSQDPGVAWAFF. In DNA form, the CDR3 reads TGCGCCAGCAGCCAAGATCCGGGGGTAGCTTGGGCTTTCTTT.

The genes are TRBV5-4 and TRBJ1-5; D not resolved. CDR1 SGHNT and CDR2 YYREEE come from the germline V gene (reference sequence). This CDR3 region has 15 residues. V lost 0 bases, J lost 7 bases, and 14 bases lay in between. CDR3 sequence (DNA): TGTGCCAGCAGCTTGGGGCCGGGCAGTTACCAGCCCCAGCATTTT. Its protein product is CASSLGPGSYQPQHF.

This rearrangement joins TRBV2 to TRBJ1-5, with D hard to call. Germline V CDR1 and CDR2: SNHLY, FYNNEI. The CDR3 spans 15 residues. V lost 4 bases, J lost 0 bases, and 10 bases lay in between. The CDR3 here is CASSGQAHSNQPQHF. Written as DNA, the CDR3 is TGTGCCAGCAGTGGGCAGGCCCATAGCAATCAGCCCCAGCATTTT.

CDR3 DNA: TGTGCCAGCAGTGAATTTATGGACGACCAAGAGACCCAGTACTTC. Translation gives CASSEFMDDQETQYF. The chain combines TRBV6-1 with TRBJ2-5; D remains unclear. Germline V lookup: CDR1 MNHNS, CDR2 SASEGT. The CDR3 is 15 residues long. Trimming shortened V by 2 bases and J by 0 bases, and 10 bases separated the two germline ends.

The CDR3 region is CASSLARIAGTSYEQYF. In DNA form, the CDR3 reads TGTGCCAGCAGCTTAGCAAGAATAGCGGGTACTTCCTACGAGCAGTACTTC. J is TRBJ2-7 and V is TRBV7-2, with 7 bases fitting TRBD2. Germline CDR1 is SGHTA and CDR2 is FQGNSA. This CDR3 is built from 17 residues. Trimming cost V 0 bases and J 1 base; bases outside gene matches: 9.

This rearrangement joins TRBV11-2 to TRBJ1-2; no reliable D call. The CDR3 consists of 14 residues. CDR1 SGHAT and CDR2 FQNNGV come from the germline V gene. Trimming shortened V by 3 bases and J by 2 bases, and 10 bases separated the two germline ends. CDR3 region: CASSFTDHNYGYTF. The CDR3, as DNA: TGTGCCAGCAGCTTTACAGACCACAACTATGGCTACACCTTC. Full variable domain (rest looked up from reference TRBV11-2 and TRBJ1-2): EAGVAQSPRYKIIEKRQSVAFWCNPISGHATLYWYQQILGQGPKLLIQFQNNGVVDDSQLPKDRFSAERLKGVDSTLKIQPAKLEDSAVYLCASSFTDHNYGYTFGSGTRLTVV.

The chain uses TRBV29-1 and TRBJ1-4; D might be TRBD1 (5 bases). V was cut by 6 bases and J by 9 bases, with 20 bases left in between. Germline-derived CDR1 and CDR2 are SQVTM and ANQGSEA. The CDR3 spans 14 residues. The CDR3 spells CSVGDGTGNQKLFF. CDR3 sequence (DNA): TGCAGCGTGGGGGACGGTACGGGAAATCAAAAACTGTTTTTT.

The chain carries TRBV7-6 and TRBJ2-7, with 9 positions matching TRBD1. CDR1 is SGHVS and CDR2 is FNYEAQ in the germline V gene. CDR3 length: 13 residues. The junction had 8 bases not matched to a gene; V was cut back by 8 bases and J by 6 bases. The DNA of the CDR3 is TGTGCCAGCGAGGGGACAGGGTCTAGCGAGCAGTACTTC. Its protein is CASEGTGSSEQYF.

Of note for this clone: At the DNA level, this CDR3 is encoded by other sequences in the same sample as well. CDR3 coding DNA: TGTGCCAGCAGCGTAGAGCCAGGGAGCTCCTACGAGCAGTACTTC. Its protein product is CASSVEPGSSYEQYF. The V gene is TRBV9, the J gene TRBJ2-7, with D perhaps being TRBD1 or TRBD2 (5 bases each). The CDR3 runs 15 residues. Germline values: CDR1 SGDLS, CDR2 YYNGEE. Trimming left V 0 bases short and J 0 bases short, with 10 bases between. Drawing the rest from reference TRBV9 and TRBJ2-7, the complete variable domain is DSGVTQTPKHLITATGQRVTLRCSPRSGDLSVYWYQQSLDQGLQFLIQYYNGEERAKGNILERFSAQQFPDLHSELNLSSLELGDSALYFCASSVEPGSSYEQYFGPGTRLTVT.

Comments on this clone: Other DNA sequences in this specimen translate into the identical CDR3. The chain couples TRBV30 to TRBJ2-1; weak D call: TRBD1 (6 bases). The V end lost 4 bases, the J end lost 4 bases, and 8 bases lay between the germline ends. This CDR3 spans 12 amino acids. Germline CDR1 is GTSNPN and CDR2 is SVGIG (reference sequence). The CDR3 bases are TGTGCCTGGACCGGGACATACAATGAGCAGTTCTTC. Encoded protein: CAWTGTYNEQFF.

The chain couples TRBV6-5 to TRBJ2-7; D is uncertain. Trimming removed 1 base from V and 0 bases from J, with 13 bases in between. Germline assignment: CDR1 MNHEY and CDR2 SVGAGI. CDR3 length: 16 residues. The CDR3 loop is CASSYYQAYTSYEQYF. DNA for the CDR3: TGTGCCAGCAGTTACTATCAGGCCTACACCTCCTACGAGCAGTACTTC.

As regards this clone: A much larger clone lies a single base off, so this may be a read error. In the same sample, other DNA sequences code for this CDR3. V usage is TRBV7-8 and J usage is TRBJ2-7; D gene ambiguous. The CDR3 covers 11 residues. The germline CDR1 and CDR2 sequences are SGHVS and FQNEAQ. V was cut by 4 bases and J by 3 bases, with 4 bases left in between. The CDR3 region is CASSSVYEQYF. The CDR3 bases are TGTGCCAGCAGCTCCGTCTACGAGCAGTACTTC.

For this clone: The sample carries other DNA sequences with the same CDR3. The rearrangement uses TRBV10-3 and TRBJ1-5, with 7 bases matching TRBD1. This CDR3 contains 15 residues. Trimming took 3 bases from V and 5 from J; bases not matched to a gene: 7. Germline CDR1 and CDR2: ENHRY and SYGVKD. CDR3 residues: CAISDRQGGDQPQHF. CDR3 bases: TGTGCCATCAGTGACCGTCAGGGGGGCGATCAGCCCCAGCATTTT.

To note about this clone: At the DNA level, this CDR3 is encoded by other sequences in the same sample as well. The chain joins TRBV15 to TRBJ1-5; TRBD1 is a possible D gene (6 bases). V was trimmed by 1 base and J by 7 bases, leaving 11 bases between them. The CDR3 loop spans 14 amino acids. In germline, CDR1 is LNHNV, CDR2 YYDKDF (reference sequence). The CDR3 DNA is TGTGCCACCAGCAGAGGGGACATTAACCAGCCCCAGCATTTT. Amino acids: CATSRGDINQPQHF.

This sequence joins TRBV5-4 and TRBJ2-1; tentatively, D is TRBD2 (5 bases). This CDR3 comprises 16 residues. Trimming removed 4 bases from V and 4 bases from J, with 18 bases in between. CDR1 is SGHNT, CDR2 YYREEE, per germline (reference sequence). The CDR3 DNA reads TGTGCCAGCAGCCGCAGGACGACTACTCTATACAATGAGCAGTTCTTC. As protein: CASSRRTTTLYNEQFF.